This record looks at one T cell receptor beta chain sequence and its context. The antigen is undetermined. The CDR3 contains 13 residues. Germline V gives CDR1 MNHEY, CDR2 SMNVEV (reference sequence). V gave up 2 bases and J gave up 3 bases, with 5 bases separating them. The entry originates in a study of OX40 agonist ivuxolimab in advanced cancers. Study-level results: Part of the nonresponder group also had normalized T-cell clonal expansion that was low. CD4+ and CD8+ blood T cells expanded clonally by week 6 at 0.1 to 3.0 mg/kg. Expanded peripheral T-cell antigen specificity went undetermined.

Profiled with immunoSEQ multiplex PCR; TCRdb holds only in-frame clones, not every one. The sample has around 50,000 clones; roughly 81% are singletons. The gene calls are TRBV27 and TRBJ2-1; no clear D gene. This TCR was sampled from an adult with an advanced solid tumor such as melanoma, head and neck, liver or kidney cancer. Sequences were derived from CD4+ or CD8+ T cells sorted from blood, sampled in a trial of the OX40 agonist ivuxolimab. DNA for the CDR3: TGTGCCAGCAGTTTAAGGGACTACAATGAGCAGTTCTTC. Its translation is CASSLRDYNEQFF.